The clone carrying this T cell receptor (beta chain) has more than one count but fewer than ten. The antigen remains undetermined. This entry belongs to a study of identical twins. Healthy Caucasians, and only they, were the donors. TCRdb re-derived calls from the 5' RACE reads in MiXCR, one entry per CDR3 protein. The sample includes 1.5 million to 2 million distinct CDR3 sequences, 25% to 35% seen only once; the top ten take approximately 0.29%. Germline V lookup: CDR1 MNHEY, CDR2 SMNVEV (reference sequence). The CDR3 consists of 17 residues. Trimming cost V 3 bases and J 8 bases; bases outside gene matches: 16. Study conclusions and caveats: Out-of-frame alpha sequences common to twins exhibited an excess of low generation probability. Analyses based on zero insertions could be partly confounded by invariant MAIT and iNKT cells.

V gene TRBV27 combines with J gene TRBJ1-2, with 9 bases lining up with TRBD1. This receptor was identified in a newborn girl in good health. The sequencing sample was made of cord blood. The chain's CDR3 is CASSFRAVRTGGDGYTF. In nucleotides, the CDR3 is TGTGCCAGCAGTTTTCGTGCCGTCCGAACAGGGGGCGACGGCTACACCTTC.